This passage covers 23 T cell receptor beta chains from one sample sequenced in a study of blood T cell repertoires in COVID-19. TCRdb's table, derived via immunoSEQ multiplex PCR, lists solely in-frame clones and lacks some. The table has 120,000 to 150,000 clones, around 83% seen once. Sequenced input: PBMCs or T cells enriched from blood (not recorded which). These receptors all come from a woman between 50 and 59 years old who had been exposed to COVID-19.

This chain joins TRBV2 and TRBJ1-2; no firm D call. Germline CDR1 and CDR2: SNHLY and FYNNEI. This CDR3 spans 14 amino acids. Trimming pared 4 bases from V and 4 bases from J, leaving 13 bases between. The CDR3 reads CASSVETGGYGYTF. The CDR3 nucleotides are TGTGCCAGCAGTGTGGAGACCGGCGGCTATGGCTACACCTTC.

The chain combines TRBV9 with TRBJ2-1; 10 bases line up with TRBD2. Germline values: CDR1 SGDLS, CDR2 YYNGEE. The CDR3 totals 16 residues. V was clipped by 2 bases and J by 5 bases; unmatched bases: 7. CDR3: CASSVGASGSDNEQFF. The CDR3 bases are TGTGCCAGCAGCGTGGGGGCTAGCGGGAGCGACAATGAGCAGTTCTTC.

V is TRBV5-6 and J is TRBJ1-2; 7 nucleotides agree with TRBD1. This CDR3 region has 17 residues. V lost 3 bases to trimming and J lost 1 base; unmatched junction nucleotides: 12. Looked up from germline, CDR1 is SGHDT and CDR2 is YYEEEE. The CDR3 loop reads CASSSSSRQGLNYGYTF. The DNA of the CDR3 is TGTGCCAGCAGCTCCTCTTCCCGACAGGGTCTTAACTATGGCTACACCTTC.

The rearrangement links TRBV6-5 to TRBJ2-1; 8 bases line up with TRBD1. CDR3 length: 16 amino acids. Germline CDR1 reads MNHEY; CDR2 reads SVGAGI. V dropped 4 bases and J dropped 7; count of bases not matched to a gene: 12. The CDR3 region has the DNA TGTGCCAGCAGTTCCGGGACAGGAGGCCTTAGTAATGAGCAGTTCTTC. Protein sequence: CASSSGTGGLSNEQFF.

Only one count was recorded for this clone. The chain links TRBV5-4 to TRBJ2-2; a weak D match, TRBD1 (5 bases). V was trimmed by 4 bases and J by 7 bases, leaving 8 bases between them. Per the germline V gene, CDR1 is SGHNT and CDR2 is YYREEE (reference sequence). The CDR3 is made up of 12 amino acids. The CDR3 DNA sequence: TGTGCCAGCAGCACAGGATTCGGGGAGCTGTTTTTT. It translates to CASSTGFGELFF.

The DNA of the CDR3 is TGTGCCACCAGCAGAGATCGGACAGTAGGGAGCCCCGAAGCTTTCTTT. This gives the protein CATSRDRTVGSPEAFF. The chain recombines TRBV15 with TRBJ1-1; tentatively, D is TRBD1 (6 bases). V was pared by 0 bases and J by 8 bases, with 19 bases between. The V gene's germline CDR1 is LNHNV and CDR2 YYDKDF (reference sequence). The CDR3 spans 16 residues.

The V call is TRBV7-3, the J call TRBJ1-1; D is perhaps TRBD1 (5 bases). The CDR3 totals 19 residues. Trimming left V 5 bases short and J 1 base short, with 26 bases between. The V gene's germline CDR1 is SGHTA and CDR2 FQGTGA. Here the CDR3 DNA reads TGTGCCAGCAGCCACCTAAGACAGCCGGGAGGCTCCGGGAACACTGAAGCTTTCTTT. Its protein product is CASSHLRQPGGSGNTEAFF.

This chain uses TRBV20-1 with TRBJ1-2; 11 nucleotides match TRBD1. The CDR3 loop spans 16 amino acids. CDR1 DFQATT and CDR2 SNEGSKA come from the germline V gene (reference sequence). J gave up 11 bases and V 3 bases, and 17 bases lay outside the gene matches. The CDR3: CSASMGQGVPPMRYTF. As DNA, the CDR3 is TGCAGTGCTAGTATGGGACAGGGGGTTCCTCCTATGCGGTACACCTTC.

The chain links TRBV18 to TRBJ1-2; D is unclear. V lost 6 bases and J lost 8, with 13 bases in between. The CDR3 is made up of 12 amino acids. Germline CDR1 is KGHSH and CDR2 is LQKENI. CDR3 residues: CASSGYTGGYTF. CDR3 nucleotide sequence: TGTGCCAGCTCTGGGTATACGGGAGGCTACACCTTC.

The sample holds a few counts of this clone. The rearrangement links TRBV5-1 to TRBJ2-3; 11 bases are shared with TRBD2. With V trimmed by 3 bases and J by 6 bases, 9 bases remained unmatched. CDR3 length: 16 residues. CDR1 and CDR2 (germline): SGHRS, YFSETQ. The CDR3 loop reads CASSSVSGRVGDTQYF. DNA for the CDR3: TGCGCCAGCAGCTCGGTTAGCGGGAGGGTTGGCGATACGCAGTATTTT.

The chain carries TRBV9 and TRBJ2-2; possibly TRBD2 for D (5 bases). CDR1 and CDR2 (germline): SGDLS, YYNGEE. Between the trimmed V and J ends, which lost 4 bases and 4 bases, there was a span of 20 bases. The CDR3 loop spans 17 amino acids. DNA of the CDR3: TGTGCCAGCAGCCCTCGATCAGGACTTTTCGTCACCGGGGAGCTGTTTTTT. Amino acid sequence: CASSPRSGLFVTGELFF.

The chain has TRBV5-4 and TRBJ2-5; 9 positions match TRBD2. Losses at the gene ends were 2 bases for V and 5 bases for J; bases not matched to a gene: 7. Per germline, CDR1 SGHNT and CDR2 YYREEE (reference sequence). The CDR3 consists of 15 residues. The CDR3 protein is CASSLAGGGRETQYF. In DNA, the CDR3 is TGTGCCAGCAGCTTAGCGGGAGGAGGGCGGGAGACCCAGTACTTC.

V usage is TRBV5-4 and J usage is TRBJ2-3; 7 positions match TRBD2. This CDR3 contains 16 residues. V shed 4 bases and J 2 bases; nucleotides not matched to a gene: 10. The germline V gene has CDR1 SGHNT and CDR2 YYREEE (reference sequence). CDR3 protein: CASSPGGRGFTDTQYF. The CDR3 DNA follows: TGTGCCAGCAGCCCCGGTGGGCGGGGGTTCACAGATACGCAGTATTTT.

V is TRBV29-1 and J is TRBJ1-1; D may be TRBD1 (5 bases). CDR3 length: 11 amino acids. Germline V gene lookup returns CDR1 SQVTM and CDR2 ANQGSEA. V dropped 6 bases and J dropped 1 base, with 6 bases sitting between them. In nucleotides, the CDR3 is TGCAGCGTGGACACGAACACTGAAGCTTTCTTT. Its translation: CSVDTNTEAFF.

The chain is built from TRBV27 and TRBJ1-6, with 9 bases fitting TRBD1. The CDR3 loop spans 14 amino acids. The trim removed 5 bases at V and 9 bases at J, leaving 5 bases unmatched. CDR1 and CDR2 from the germline V gene are MNHEY and SMNVEV (reference sequence). The CDR3 sequence: CASSRQGEFSPLHF. The DNA for the CDR3 is TGTGCCAGCAGTCGACAGGGGGAATTTTCACCCCTCCACTTT.

The genes are TRBV6-1 and TRBJ1-1; D call uncertain. V gave up 1 base and J gave up 0 bases, with 15 bases separating them. CDR1 is MNHNS, CDR2 SASEGT, per germline. CDR3 length equals 17 residues. CDR3 nucleotides: TGTGCCAGCAGTGAAGAACGCAGGTATTATATGAACACTGAAGCTTTCTTT. Translating it yields CASSEERRYYMNTEAFF.

This chain joins TRBV27 and TRBJ2-5; the match to TRBD1 covers 7 bases. Looked up from germline, CDR1 is MNHEY and CDR2 is SMNVEV (reference sequence). The CDR3 totals 15 residues. With 5 bases clipped from V and 0 bases from J, the junction kept 6 bases outside the gene matches. CDR3 bases: TGTGCCAGCAGTCCCGGGACAGCGTACCAAGAGACCCAGTACTTC. This sequence encodes CASSPGTAYQETQYF.

The CDR3 DNA reads as TGTGCCTGGAGTGTACACAGGGGGGAACAGTACTTC. This gives the protein CAWSVHRGEQYF. V is TRBV30 and J is TRBJ2-7; 8 nucleotides agree with TRBD1. The CDR3 covers 12 residues. V trimming: 0 bases; J trimming: 10 bases; junction bases outside the gene matches: 5. Germline V gives CDR1 GTSNPN, CDR2 SVGIG (reference sequence). The variable domain in full, with the rest retrieved from reference TRBV30 and TRBJ2-7, is SQTIHQWPATLVQPVGSPLSLECTVEGTSNPNLYWYRQAAGRGLQLLFYSVGIGQISSEVPQNLSASRPQDRQFILSSKKLLLSDSGFYLCAWSVHRGEQYFGPGTRLTVT.

The chain has TRBV6-2 or TRBV6-3 and TRBJ1-5; TRBD1 matches at 7 bases. The J segment lost 3 bases and the V segment lost 2 bases, leaving 10 bases of the junction unmatched. Germline CDR1 MNHEY, CDR2 SVGEGT. The CDR3 loop spans 17 amino acids. The CDR3 reads CASSYRTMTGINQPQHF. CDR3 DNA sequence: TGTGCCAGCAGTTACAGGACAATGACAGGGATCAATCAGCCCCAGCATTTT.

This clone appeared a single time. The genes are TRBV5-1 and TRBJ2-7; 8 bases match TRBD1. Germline assignment: CDR1 SGHRS and CDR2 YFSETQ. V was clipped by 4 bases and J by 0 bases; unmatched bases: 6. The CDR3 covers 15 residues. CDR3 in DNA: TGCGCCAGCAGCCCCCGGGACAGGATCTCCTACGAGCAGTACTTC. This translates into CASSPRDRISYEQYF.

V and J are TRBV19 and TRBJ2-7; D unresolved. Germline V lookup: CDR1 LNHDA, CDR2 SQIVND (reference sequence). The CDR3 has 13 residues. Deletions cut 3 bases from V and 4 bases from J, with 10 bases between. DNA for the CDR3: TGTGCCAGTAGTATCCCGGGTCCTTACGAGCAGTACTTC. Translated: CASSIPGPYEQYF.

The V call is TRBV15, the J call TRBJ1-5; unclear D gene. Per the germline V gene, CDR1 is LNHNV and CDR2 is YYDKDF (reference sequence). V was shortened by 0 bases and J by 3 bases, with 9 bases between the two germline ends. The CDR3 length is 15 residues. The CDR3 DNA follows: TGTGCCACCAGCAGAGATGCGGGCCACAATCAGCCCCAGCATTTT. Translating it yields CATSRDAGHNQPQHF.

This CDR3 reads CASSFGARIYEQYF. The CDR3 DNA follows: TGTGCCAGCAGCTTTGGGGCTCGAATCTACGAGCAGTACTTC. The chain is built from TRBV13 and TRBJ2-7; D is perhaps TRBD1 (5 bases). Trimming removed 3 bases at V and 3 bases at J, with 12 bases between. The CDR3 is 14 residues long. Germline V gives CDR1 PRHDT, CDR2 FYEKMQ (reference sequence).